This T cell receptor (beta chain) came from a study of blood T cell repertoires in COVID-19. The assay was immunoSEQ multiplex PCR, and TCRdb's table has in-frame clones only and misses some. The data contain about 400,000 clones, around 90% of them singletons. Trimming took 0 bases from V and 14 from J, leaving 14 bases between them. CDR1 is SGHDT and CDR2 is YYEEEE in the germline V gene. The CDR3 covers 12 residues. This chain uses TRBV5-6 with TRBJ1-2, with D possibly TRBD1 on 6 matching bases. The specimen sequenced was peripheral blood. This TCR was sampled from a man aged 40-55 years with acute or convalescent COVID-19. CDR3 protein: CASSLAGGLKTF. Written as DNA, the CDR3 is TGTGCCAGCAGCTTGGCCGGGGGGCTGAAGACCTTC.